This T cell receptor beta chain was sequenced in a study of response to subunit inactivated influenza vaccine. V was shortened by 3 bases and J by 4 bases, with 15 bases between the two germline ends. The CDR3 has 15 amino acids. Germline lookup yields CDR1 LNHDA and CDR2 SQIVND (reference sequence). TCRdb re-derived calls from the RT-PCR reads in MiXCR, one entry per CDR3 protein. The sample holds a few hundred thousand distinct CDR3 sequences, just over 20% seen once. The study's findings and limits: New T cells are recruited in small numbers by each seasonal influenza vaccination, according to the authors' suggestion.

The sample holds one count of this clonotype. Its target is unknown. The material sequenced was PBMCs from blood, taken about 19 months after vaccination. The genes are TRBV19 and TRBJ1-1; D perhaps matches TRBD1 (6 bases). The sequence was collected from a man between 45 and 75 years old who received an inactivated influenza vaccine. The CDR3 here is CASSINRVAVTEAFF. The CDR3 coding sequence is TGTGCCAGTAGTATCAACAGGGTGGCGGTCACTGAAGCTTTCTTT.